The clone carrying this TCR beta chain has a count of ten or more. Antigen unknown. These data are taken from a study of regulatory T cells in long-lasting Graves disease. The sample's time point: persistent/refractory GD, antithyroid drugs over 5 years with positive TRAb. Preparation of the TCR library used RNA extracted from PBMCs. Graves' disease was diagnosed by American Thyroid Association guidelines. Patients of an endocrinology department in Xi'an, China, were included. The CDR3 totals 13 residues. The germline V and J ends were trimmed by 6 bases and 4 bases, with 9 bases remaining between them. Germline V CDR1 and CDR2: SNHLY, FYNNEI. Library construction for TCR beta used iRepertoire HTBI primers and Arm-PCR of CDR3 regions. As originally analysed: Spanning all samples, the identified segments comprised over 50 TRBV and around 13 TRBJ. TCRdb used MiXCR to reprocess the multiplex PCR reads, holding one entry per CDR3 protein. The authors' filters were not applied to this entry. This table holds hundreds of thousands of distinct CDR3 sequences, 20% to 25% found once.

Notes on the study in general: Persistent disease preferred TRBV28, TRBJ1-2 and TRBJ2-5.

The specimen was peripheral blood mononuclear cells (PBMCs), collected when the disease was refractory, from a patient treated with antithyroid drugs. This TCR came from a female donor with Graves disease. This sequence joins TRBV2 and TRBJ2-2; D not certain. Here the CDR3 DNA reads TGTGCCAGCAGCAACAGCGTCACCGGGGAGCTGTTTTTT. This gives the protein CASSNSVTGELFF.